A selection of T cell receptor beta chains follows, all from one sample in a study of OX40 agonist ivuxolimab in advanced cancers. Here immunoSEQ multiplex PCR was the method, and the copy in TCRdb shows in-frame clones only, minus some. Seen here are around 100,000 clones, approximately 90% observed once, and the top ten hold 0.54%. This specimen was CD4+ or CD8+ T cells sorted from blood, taken in a trial of the OX40 agonist ivuxolimab. These receptors all stem from an adult with an advanced solid tumor such as melanoma, head and neck, liver or kidney cancer. The CDR3 runs from the conserved cysteine through the conserved F or W. The D gene is left open where the match is weak. The size of a clone is reported for some rows only, either as once, few or many, or as a class for expanded clones.

D	size	V	J	DNA	CDR3
-	once	TRBV18	TRBJ1-4	TGTGCCAGCTCACCAGGGGGCAGTGTACGTGAAAAACTGTTTTTT	CASSPGGSVREKLFF
-	-	TRBV18	TRBJ2-2	TGTGCCAGCTCACCAGGGACACCTACGAACACCGGGGAGCTGTTTTTT	CASSPGTPTNTGELFF
-	-	TRBV10-3	TRBJ1-2	TGTGCCATCAGTGATTACGACAGATTTAACTATGGCTACACCTTC	CAISDYDRFNYGYTF
-	-	TRBV6-5	TRBJ1-5	TGTGCCAGCAGTTATTTTTTCACCCCTGGAAGTCAGCCCCAGCATTTT	CASSYFFTPGSQPQHF
TRBD1	-	TRBV5-1	TRBJ1-3	TGCGCCAGCAGCTTGGAGGGGACAGGCGTTCGGTCTGGAAACACCATATATTTT	CASSLEGTGVRSGNTIYF
TRBD1	-	TRBV6-5	TRBJ1-2	TGTGCCAGCAGTTACTCGCGCCCGGGACAGGGGAACGGCTACACCTTC	CASSYSRPGQGNGYTF
-	-	TRBV7-9	TRBJ1-1	TGTGCCAGCAGCTCTACCACTGAAGCTTTCTTT	CASSSTTEAFF
TRBD2	-	TRBV6-1	TRBJ2-3	TGTGCCAGCAGGGCTAGCGGGAGGGCCATATATACGCAGTATTTT	CASRASGRAIYTQYF
-	-	TRBV7-2	TRBJ2-1	TGTGCCAGCAGCTTAGTCAGAGGAGACAATGAGCAGTTCTTC	CASSLVRGDNEQFF
-	-	TRBV7-9	TRBJ2-1	TGTGCCAGCAGCCCTAACCCTCTAGCCCGGGATCTCGACAATGAGCAGTTCTTC	CASSPNPLARDLDNEQFF
-	-	TRBV2	TRBJ1-1	TGTGCCAGCAGCGCAGGGTGGATGAACACTGAAGCTTTCTTT	CASSAGWMNTEAFF
-	-	TRBV19	TRBJ1-5	TGTGCCAGTAGTATCCGCAGGGTGAATCAGCCCCAGCATTTT	CASSIRRVNQPQHF
-	-	TRBV30	TRBJ2-1	TGTGCCTGGAGTGTAGACTGGTTCAATGAGCAGTTCTTC	CAWSVDWFNEQFF
TRBD1	-	TRBV14	TRBJ1-2	TGTGCCAGCAGCCAACGGACAGGGTTTGGCTACACCTTC	CASSQRTGFGYTF
-	-	TRBV7-3	TRBJ2-3	TGTGCCAGCAGCTCCGAGGGGTTTAGCACAGATACGCAGTATTTT	CASSSEGFSTDTQYF
-	-	TRBV19	TRBJ1-1	TGTGCCAGTAGTGCCCAGGGGAGGGAGAAAGCTTTCTTT	CASSAQGREKAFF
-	-	TRBV15	TRBJ2-5	TGTGCCACCAGCAGAGCTAGGGTAGTTGGTTCGGAGACCCAGTACTTC	CATSRARVVGSETQYF
-	once	TRBV7-9	TRBJ1-3	TGTGCCAGCACCGAGGTGGGGCGGGTGGAGGACACCATATATTTT	CASTEVGRVEDTIYF
-	-	TRBV20-1	TRBJ1-1	TGCAGTGCTAAGAACACTGAAGCTTTCTTT	CSAKNTEAFF
-	once	TRBV19	TRBJ2-7	TGTGCCAGTAGTTCCACAGCCGGGACATGGAACTCGTACGAGCAGTACTTC	CASSSTAGTWNSYEQYF
TRBD2	-	TRBV10-3	TRBJ2-5	TGTGCCATCAGCGCTAGCGGGAGTGTGGAGACCCAGTACTTC	CAISASGSVETQYF
TRBD2	-	TRBV7-2	TRBJ2-1	TGTGCCAGCAGCTTAGTAGGACTAGCGGGAGCCCACAATGAGCAGTTCTTC	CASSLVGLAGAHNEQFF
-	-	TRBV2	TRBJ2-4	TGTGCCAGCACGTCGGACATAAACATTCAGTACTTC	CASTSDINIQYF
TRBD1	few	TRBV5-4	TRBJ1-2	TGTGCCAGCAGCTGGCCGGGACAGGGATATGGCTACACCTTC	CASSWPGQGYGYTF
-	-	TRBV5-6	TRBJ2-7	TGTGCCAGCAGCAAACGCAGCAGGGCGCGGCTATACGAGCAGTACTTC	CASSKRSRARLYEQYF
TRBD1	-	TRBV19	TRBJ2-7	TGTGCCAGTAGTATGGGACAGGGGCCTAGGTACGAGCAGTACTTC	CASSMGQGPRYEQYF
-	once	TRBV10-3	TRBJ2-1	TGTGCCATCAGTGAAGGTTGGGGCCAGGGATCTAGTGAGCAGTTCTTC	CAISEGWGQGSSEQFF
TRBD2	-	TRBV5-6	TRBJ2-7	TGTGCCAGCAGCTTCTTAGCGGGCCTATCCTCCTACGAGCAGTACTTC	CASSFLAGLSSYEQYF